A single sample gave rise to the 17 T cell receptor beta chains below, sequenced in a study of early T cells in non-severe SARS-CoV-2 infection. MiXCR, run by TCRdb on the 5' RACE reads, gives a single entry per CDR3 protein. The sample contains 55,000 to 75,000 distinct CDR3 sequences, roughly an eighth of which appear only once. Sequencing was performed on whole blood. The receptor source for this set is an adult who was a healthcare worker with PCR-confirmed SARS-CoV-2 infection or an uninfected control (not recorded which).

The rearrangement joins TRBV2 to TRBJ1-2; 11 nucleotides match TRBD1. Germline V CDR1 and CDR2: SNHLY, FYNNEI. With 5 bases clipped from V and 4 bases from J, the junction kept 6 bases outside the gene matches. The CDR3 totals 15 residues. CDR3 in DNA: TGTGCCAGCAGTCGGGACAGGGGGGCCGCCTATGGCTACACCTTC. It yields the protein CASSRDRGAAYGYTF.

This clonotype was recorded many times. The CDR3 spells CAISVRDTSYEQYF. The CDR3 DNA is TGTGCCATCAGTGTTCGGGACACATCCTACGAGCAGTACTTC. The chain has TRBV10-3 and TRBJ2-7; D might be TRBD1 (6 bases). CDR1 is ENHRY, CDR2 SYGVKD, per germline. The CDR3 is 14 amino acids. The V and J ends lost 4 bases and 1 base respectively, with 11 bases between them.

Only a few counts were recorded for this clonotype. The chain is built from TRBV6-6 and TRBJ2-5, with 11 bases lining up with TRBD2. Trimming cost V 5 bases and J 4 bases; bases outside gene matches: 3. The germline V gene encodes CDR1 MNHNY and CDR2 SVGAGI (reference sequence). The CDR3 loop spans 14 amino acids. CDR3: CASSVTSGAETQYF. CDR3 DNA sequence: TGTGCCAGCAGTGTGACTAGCGGGGCAGAGACCCAGTACTTC.

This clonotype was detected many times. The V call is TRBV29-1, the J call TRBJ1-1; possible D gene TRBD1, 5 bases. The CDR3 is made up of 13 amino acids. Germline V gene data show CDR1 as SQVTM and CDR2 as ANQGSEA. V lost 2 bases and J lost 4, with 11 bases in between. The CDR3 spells CSVERGFGTEAFF. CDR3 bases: TGCAGCGTTGAAAGGGGTTTCGGCACTGAAGCTTTCTTT.

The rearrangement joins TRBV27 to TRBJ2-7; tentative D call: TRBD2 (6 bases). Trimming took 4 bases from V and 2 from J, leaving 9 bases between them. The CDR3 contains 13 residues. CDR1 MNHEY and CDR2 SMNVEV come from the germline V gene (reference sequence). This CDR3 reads CASSSGDPYEQYF. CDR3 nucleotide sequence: TGTGCCAGCAGTTCGGGAGACCCCTACGAGCAGTACTTC.

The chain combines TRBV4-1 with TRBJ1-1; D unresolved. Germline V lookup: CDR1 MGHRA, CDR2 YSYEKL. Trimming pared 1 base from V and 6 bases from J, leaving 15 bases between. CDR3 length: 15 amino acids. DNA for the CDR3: TGCGCCAGCAGCCAAGTAGGCCCCGCGGCCCCTGAAGCTTTCTTT. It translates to CASSQVGPAAPEAFF.

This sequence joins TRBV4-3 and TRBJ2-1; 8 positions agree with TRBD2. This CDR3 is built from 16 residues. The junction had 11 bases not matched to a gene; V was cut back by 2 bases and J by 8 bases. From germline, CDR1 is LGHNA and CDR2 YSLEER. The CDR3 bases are TGCGCCAGCAGCCAAACTACGGGACTAGGTGTTTATGAGCAGTTCTTC. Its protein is CASSQTTGLGVYEQFF.

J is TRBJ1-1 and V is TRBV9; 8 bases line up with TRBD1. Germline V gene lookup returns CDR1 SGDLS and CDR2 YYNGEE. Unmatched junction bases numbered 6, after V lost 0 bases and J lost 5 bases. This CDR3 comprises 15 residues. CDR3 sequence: CASSVEGQVGTEAFF. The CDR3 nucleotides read TGTGCCAGCAGCGTAGAGGGACAGGTCGGGACTGAAGCTTTCTTT.

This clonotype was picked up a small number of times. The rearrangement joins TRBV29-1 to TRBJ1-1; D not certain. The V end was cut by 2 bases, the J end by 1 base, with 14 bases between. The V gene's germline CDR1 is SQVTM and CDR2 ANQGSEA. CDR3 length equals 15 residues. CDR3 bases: TGCAGCGTTGAACCCCTCCGGGCAGGGAACACTGAAGCTTTCTTT. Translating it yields CSVEPLRAGNTEAFF. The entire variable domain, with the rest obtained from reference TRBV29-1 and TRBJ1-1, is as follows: SAVISQKPSRDICQRGTSLTIQCQVDSQVTMMFWYRQQPGQSLTLIATANQGSEATYESGFVIDKFPISRPNLTFSTLTVSNMSPEDSSIYLCSVEPLRAGNTEAFFGQGTRLTVV.

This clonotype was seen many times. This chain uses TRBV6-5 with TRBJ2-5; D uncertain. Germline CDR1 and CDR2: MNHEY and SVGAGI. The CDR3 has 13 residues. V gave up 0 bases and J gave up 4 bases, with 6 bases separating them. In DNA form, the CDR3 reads TGTGCCAGCAGTTACTCCCCCGGAGAGACCCAGTACTTC. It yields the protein CASSYSPGETQYF.

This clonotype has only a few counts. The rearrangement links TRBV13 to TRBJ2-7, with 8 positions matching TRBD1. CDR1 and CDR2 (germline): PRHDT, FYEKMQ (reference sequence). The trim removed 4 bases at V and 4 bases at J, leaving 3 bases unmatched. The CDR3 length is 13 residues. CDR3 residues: CASSSQGDYEQYF. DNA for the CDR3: TGTGCCAGCAGCTCACAGGGGGATTACGAGCAGTACTTC. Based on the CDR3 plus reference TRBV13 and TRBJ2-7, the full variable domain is AAGVIQSPRHLIKEKRETATLKCYPIPRHDTVYWYQQGPGQDPQFLISFYEKMQSDKGSIPDRFSAQQFSDYHSELNMSSLELGDSALYFCASSSQGDYEQYFGPGTRLTVT.

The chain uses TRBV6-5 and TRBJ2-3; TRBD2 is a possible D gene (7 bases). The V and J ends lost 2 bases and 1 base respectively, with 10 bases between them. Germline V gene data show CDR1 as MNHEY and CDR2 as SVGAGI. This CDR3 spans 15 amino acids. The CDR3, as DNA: TGTGCCAGCAGTTACGCCGGGGGGCGCACAGATACGCAGTATTTT. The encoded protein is CASSYAGGRTDTQYF.

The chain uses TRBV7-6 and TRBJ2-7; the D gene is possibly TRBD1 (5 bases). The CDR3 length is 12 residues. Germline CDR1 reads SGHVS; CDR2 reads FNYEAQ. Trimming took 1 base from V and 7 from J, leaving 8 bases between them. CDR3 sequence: CASSLEPGEQYF. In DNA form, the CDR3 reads TGTGCCAGCAGCTTAGAACCAGGGGAGCAGTACTTC.

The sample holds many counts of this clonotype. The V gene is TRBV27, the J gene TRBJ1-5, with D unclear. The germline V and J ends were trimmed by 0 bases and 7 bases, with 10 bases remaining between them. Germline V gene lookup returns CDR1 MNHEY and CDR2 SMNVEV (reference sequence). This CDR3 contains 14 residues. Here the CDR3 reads CASSLSLTQQPQHF. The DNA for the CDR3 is TGTGCCAGCAGTTTATCATTGACCCAGCAGCCCCAGCATTTT.

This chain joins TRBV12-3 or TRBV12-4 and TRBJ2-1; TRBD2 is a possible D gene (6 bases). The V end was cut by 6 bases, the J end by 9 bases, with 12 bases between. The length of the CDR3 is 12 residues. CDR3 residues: CASSSLASEQFF. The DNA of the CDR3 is TGTGCCAGCAGCTCACTAGCATCTGAGCAGTTCTTC.

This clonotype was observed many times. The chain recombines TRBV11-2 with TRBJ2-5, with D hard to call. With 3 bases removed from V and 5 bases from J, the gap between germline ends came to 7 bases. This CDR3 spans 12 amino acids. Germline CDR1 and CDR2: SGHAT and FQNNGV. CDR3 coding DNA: TGTGCCAGCAGCTTCTGGCGTGAGACCCAGTACTTC. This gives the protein CASSFWRETQYF.

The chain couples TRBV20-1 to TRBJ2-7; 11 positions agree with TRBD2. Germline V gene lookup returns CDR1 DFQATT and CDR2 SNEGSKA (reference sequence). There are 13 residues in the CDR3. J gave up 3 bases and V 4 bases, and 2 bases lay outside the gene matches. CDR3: CSATTSGGYEQYF. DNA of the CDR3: TGCAGTGCTACCACTAGCGGGGGCTACGAGCAGTACTTC.